This T cell receptor beta chain was profiled in a study of shared clonotypes between healthy human individuals. Findings and limits, study-wide: Sharing across four donors was highest in naive CD4 (roughly 5%) and lowest in memory CD8 (0.4%). The rarefaction results pointed to incomplete sorted-subset sequencing despite large depth.

Sequencing was performed with immunoSEQ multiplex PCR; in TCRdb, only in-frame clones are kept and a portion is missing. Here the sample spans some 1 million clones, about 75% being singletons. Germline CDR1 and CDR2: LNHDA and SQIVND (reference sequence). V lost 1 base to trimming and J lost 4 bases; unmatched junction nucleotides: 1. The CDR3 consists of 15 residues. Turning to this clone: Its antigen remains unknown.

This TCR derives from a man between 18 and 29 years old in good health. The sample taken for sequencing was memory CD4+ T cells sorted from blood. Subset defined: CD45RA-negative fraction. V usage is TRBV19 and J usage is TRBJ2-5; TRBD2 matches at 12 bases. The CDR3 DNA sequence: TGTGCCAGTAGTATAGGGGGACTAGCGGGAGAGACCCAGTACTTC. This sequence encodes CASSIGGLAGETQYF.